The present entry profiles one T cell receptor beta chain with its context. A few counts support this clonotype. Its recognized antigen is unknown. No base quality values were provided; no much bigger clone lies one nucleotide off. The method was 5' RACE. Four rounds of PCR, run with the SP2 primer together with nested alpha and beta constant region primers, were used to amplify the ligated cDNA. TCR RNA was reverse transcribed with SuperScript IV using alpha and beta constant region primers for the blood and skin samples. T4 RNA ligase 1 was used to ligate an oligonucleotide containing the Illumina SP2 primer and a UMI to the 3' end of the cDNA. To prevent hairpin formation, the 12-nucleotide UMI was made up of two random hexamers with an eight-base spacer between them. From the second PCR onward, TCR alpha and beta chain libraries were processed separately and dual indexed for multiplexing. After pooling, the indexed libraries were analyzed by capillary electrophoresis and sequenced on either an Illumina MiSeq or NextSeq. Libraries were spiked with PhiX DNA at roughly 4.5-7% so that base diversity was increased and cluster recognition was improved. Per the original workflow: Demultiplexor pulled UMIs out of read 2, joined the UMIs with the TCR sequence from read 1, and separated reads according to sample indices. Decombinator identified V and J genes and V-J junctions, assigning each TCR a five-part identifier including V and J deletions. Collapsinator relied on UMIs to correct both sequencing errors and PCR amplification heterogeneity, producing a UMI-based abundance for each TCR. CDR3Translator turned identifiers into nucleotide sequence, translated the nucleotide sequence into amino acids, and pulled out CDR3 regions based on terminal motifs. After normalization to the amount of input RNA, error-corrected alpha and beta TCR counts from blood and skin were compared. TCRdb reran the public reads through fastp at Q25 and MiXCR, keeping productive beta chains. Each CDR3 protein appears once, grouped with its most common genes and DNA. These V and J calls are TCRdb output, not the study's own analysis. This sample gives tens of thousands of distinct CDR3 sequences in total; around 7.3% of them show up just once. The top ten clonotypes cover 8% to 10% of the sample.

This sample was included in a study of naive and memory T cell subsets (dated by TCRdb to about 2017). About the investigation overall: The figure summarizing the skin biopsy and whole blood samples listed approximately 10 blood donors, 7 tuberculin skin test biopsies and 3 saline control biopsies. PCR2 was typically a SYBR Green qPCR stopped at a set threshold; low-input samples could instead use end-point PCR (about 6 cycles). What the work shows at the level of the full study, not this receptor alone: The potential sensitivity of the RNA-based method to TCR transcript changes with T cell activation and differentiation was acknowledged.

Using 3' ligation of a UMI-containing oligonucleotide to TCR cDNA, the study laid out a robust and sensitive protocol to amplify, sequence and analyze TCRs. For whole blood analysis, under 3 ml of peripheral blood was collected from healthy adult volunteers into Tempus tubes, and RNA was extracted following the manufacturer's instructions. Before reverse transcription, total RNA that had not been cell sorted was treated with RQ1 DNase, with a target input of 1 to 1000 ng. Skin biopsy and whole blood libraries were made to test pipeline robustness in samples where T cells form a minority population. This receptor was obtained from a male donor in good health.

The DNA sequence reads TGCGCCAGCAGCTTCTTTGCAGGAGACTCCTACGAGCAGTACTTC. Its coded protein is CASSFFAGDSYEQYF. In this chain, TRBV5-1 is recombined with TRBJ2-7; the D gene cannot be resolved reliably. CDR1 and CDR2, looked up from the germline V gene, are SGHRS and YFSETQ. The CDR3 goes from the cysteine to the phenylalanine over 15 residues. Only CDR3 DNA remains: 45 bases, in frame from the first base. Trimming takes 2 bases from V and 0 bases from J, and the germline ends sit 12 bases apart.